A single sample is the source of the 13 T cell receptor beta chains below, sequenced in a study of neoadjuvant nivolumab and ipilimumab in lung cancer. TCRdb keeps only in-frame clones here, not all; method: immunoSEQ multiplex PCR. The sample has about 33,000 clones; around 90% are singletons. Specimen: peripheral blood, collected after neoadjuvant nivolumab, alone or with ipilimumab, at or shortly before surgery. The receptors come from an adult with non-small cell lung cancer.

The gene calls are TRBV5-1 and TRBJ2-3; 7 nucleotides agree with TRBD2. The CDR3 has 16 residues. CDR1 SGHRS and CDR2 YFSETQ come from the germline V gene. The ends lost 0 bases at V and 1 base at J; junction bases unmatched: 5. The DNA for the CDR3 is TGCGCCAGCAGCTTGGGGGGCGGGAGCGGCACAGATACGCAGTATTTT. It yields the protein CASSLGGGSGTDTQYF.

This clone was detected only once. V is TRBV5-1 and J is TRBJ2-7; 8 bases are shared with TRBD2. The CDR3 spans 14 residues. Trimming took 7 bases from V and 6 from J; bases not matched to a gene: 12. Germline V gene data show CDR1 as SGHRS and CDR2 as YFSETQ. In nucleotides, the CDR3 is TGCGCCAGCTCCGGCCCGGGAGGGGGTGGCGAGCAGTACTTC. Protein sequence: CASSGPGGGGEQYF.

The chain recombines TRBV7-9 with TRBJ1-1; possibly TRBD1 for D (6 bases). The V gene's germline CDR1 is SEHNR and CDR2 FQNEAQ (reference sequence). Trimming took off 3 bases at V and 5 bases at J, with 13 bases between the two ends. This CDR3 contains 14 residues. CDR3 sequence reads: CASSLRRGGTEAFF. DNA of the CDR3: TGTGCCAGCAGCTTGCGGAGGGGGGGGACTGAAGCTTTCTTT.

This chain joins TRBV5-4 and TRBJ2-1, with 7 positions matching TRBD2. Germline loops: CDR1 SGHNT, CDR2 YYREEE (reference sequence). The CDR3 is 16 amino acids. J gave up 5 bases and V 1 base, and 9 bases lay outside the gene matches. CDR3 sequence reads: CASSLNPGGGNNEQFF. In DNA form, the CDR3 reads TGTGCCAGCAGCTTGAACCCGGGAGGAGGTAACAATGAGCAGTTCTTC.

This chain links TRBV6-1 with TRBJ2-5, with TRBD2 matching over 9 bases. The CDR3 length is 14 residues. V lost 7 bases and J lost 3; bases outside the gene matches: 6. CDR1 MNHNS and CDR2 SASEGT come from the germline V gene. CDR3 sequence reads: CASTYWTSEETQYF. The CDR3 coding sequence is TGTGCCAGCACCTACTGGACTAGCGAAGAGACCCAGTACTTC.

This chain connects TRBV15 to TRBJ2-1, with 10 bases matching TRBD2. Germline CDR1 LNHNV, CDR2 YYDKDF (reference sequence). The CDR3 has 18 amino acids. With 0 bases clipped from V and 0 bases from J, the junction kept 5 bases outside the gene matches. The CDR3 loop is CATSRDLQREGSYNEQFF. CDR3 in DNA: TGTGCCACCAGCAGAGATTTGCAGCGGGAGGGCTCCTACAATGAGCAGTTCTTC. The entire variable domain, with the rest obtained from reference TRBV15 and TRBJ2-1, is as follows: DAMVIQNPRYQVTQFGKPVTLSCSQTLNHNVMYWYQQKSSQAPKLLFHYYDKDFNNEADTPDNFQSRRPNTSFCFLDIRSPGLGDTAMYLCATSRDLQREGSYNEQFFGPGTRLTVL.

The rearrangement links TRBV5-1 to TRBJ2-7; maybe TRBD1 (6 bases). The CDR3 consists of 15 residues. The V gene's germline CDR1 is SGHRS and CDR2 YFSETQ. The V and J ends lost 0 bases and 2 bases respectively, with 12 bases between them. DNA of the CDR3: TGCGCCAGCAGCTTGGACCCCAGGGGTGCCTACGAGCAGTACTTC. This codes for CASSLDPRGAYEQYF. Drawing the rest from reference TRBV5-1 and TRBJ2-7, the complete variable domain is KAGVTQTPRYLIKTRGQQVTLSCSPISGHRSVSWYQQTPGQGLQFLFEYFSETQRNKGNFPGRFSGRQFSNSRSEMNVSTLELGDSALYLCASSLDPRGAYEQYFGPGTRLTVT.

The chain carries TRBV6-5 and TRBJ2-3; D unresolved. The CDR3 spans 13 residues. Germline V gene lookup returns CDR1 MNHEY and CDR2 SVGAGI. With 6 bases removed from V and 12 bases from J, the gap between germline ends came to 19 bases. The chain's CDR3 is CASSLSTRNPQYF. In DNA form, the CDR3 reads TGTGCCAGCAGCCTCTCTACGAGAAACCCTCAGTATTTT.

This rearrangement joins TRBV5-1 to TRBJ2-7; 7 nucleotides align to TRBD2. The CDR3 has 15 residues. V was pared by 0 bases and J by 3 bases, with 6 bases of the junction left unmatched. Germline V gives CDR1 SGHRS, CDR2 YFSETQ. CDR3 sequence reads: CASSLGGAGYYEQYF. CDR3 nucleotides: TGCGCCAGCAGCTTGGGGGGAGCGGGGTACTACGAGCAGTACTTC.

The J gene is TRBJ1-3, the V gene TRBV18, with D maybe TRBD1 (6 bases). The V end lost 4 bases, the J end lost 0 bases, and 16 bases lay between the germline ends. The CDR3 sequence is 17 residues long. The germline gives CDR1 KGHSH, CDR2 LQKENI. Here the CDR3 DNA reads TGTGCCAGCTCACTATCGACCGGGACAAACTCTGGAAACACCATATATTTT. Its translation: CASSLSTGTNSGNTIYF. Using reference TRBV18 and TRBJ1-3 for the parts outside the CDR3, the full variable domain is NAGVMQNPRHLVRRRGQEARLRCSPMKGHSHVYWYRQLPEEGLKFMVYLQKENIIDESGMPKERFSAEFPKEGPSILRIQQVVRGDSAAYFCASSLSTGTNSGNTIYFGEGSWLTVV.

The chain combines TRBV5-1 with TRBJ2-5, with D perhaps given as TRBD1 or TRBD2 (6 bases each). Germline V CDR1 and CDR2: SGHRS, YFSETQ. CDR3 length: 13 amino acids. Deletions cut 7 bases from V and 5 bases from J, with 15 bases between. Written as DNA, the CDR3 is TGCGCCAGCGGTGTTGCCGGGGGCGAGACCCAGTACTTC. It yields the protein CASGVAGGETQYF.

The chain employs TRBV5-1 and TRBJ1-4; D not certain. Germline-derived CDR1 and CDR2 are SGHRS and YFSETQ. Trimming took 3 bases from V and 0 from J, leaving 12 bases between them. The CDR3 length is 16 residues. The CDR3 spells CASSSAGKTTNEKLFF. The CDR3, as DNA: TGCGCCAGCAGCTCCGCGGGAAAGACAACTAATGAAAAACTGTTTTTT.

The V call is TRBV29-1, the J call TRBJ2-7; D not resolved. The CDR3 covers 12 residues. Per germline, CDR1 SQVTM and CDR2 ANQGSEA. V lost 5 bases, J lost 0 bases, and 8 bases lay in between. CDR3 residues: CSVRLTSYEQYF. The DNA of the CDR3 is TGCAGCGTTCGGCTGACCTCCTACGAGCAGTACTTC.